Following are 13 T cell receptor beta chains from one sample sequenced in a study of CD8+CD57+ T cells in acquired aplastic anemia. TCR beta VDJ and CDR3 profiling used genomic DNA as template. Using its own MiXCR run on the reads, TCRdb lists one record per CDR3 protein. This sample has just over 450,000 distinct CDR3 sequences, with more than 25% found just once. Patients picked for sequencing had shown CD8+CD57+ cell expansion detected by flow cytometry. What was sequenced was sorted CD4+, CD8+, or CD8+CD57+ T cells (not recorded which) from PBMCs. All receptors come from a human donor with aplastic anemia.

This clonotype was seen ten or more times. The rearrangement uses TRBV6-1 and TRBJ2-7; no firm D call. This CDR3 comprises 12 residues. The germline V and J ends were trimmed by 7 bases and 4 bases, with 11 bases remaining between them. CDR1 MNHNS and CDR2 SASEGT come from the germline V gene. CDR3 sequence: CASIRYTYEQYF. The CDR3 bases are TGTGCCAGCATCCGCTATACGTACGAGCAGTACTTC.

This clonotype was seen more than once but under ten times. The conserved final phenylalanine or tryptophan is absent from the CDR3, which likely points to a read error. The chain has TRBV7-2 and TRBJ1-2, with D possibly TRBD1 on 5 matching bases. V shed 2 bases and J shed 6 bases, with 10 bases lying between them. CDR3 length: 13 amino acids. Germline V gene sequence: CDR1 SGHTA, CDR2 FQGNSA. The DNA for the CDR3 is TGTGCCAGCAGCTTACGGCCAGGGCATGGCTACACCCTC. Translating gives CASSLRPGHGYTL.

With regard to this clonotype: Lacking the conserved final phenylalanine or tryptophan, this CDR3 likely reflects a read error. The chain links TRBV4-2 to TRBJ2-7; 8 positions match TRBD1. CDR1 is LGHNA and CDR2 is YNFKEQ in the germline V gene. Trimming took 2 bases from V and 1 from J; bases not matched to a gene: 7. The CDR3 totals 16 residues. CDR3 in DNA: TGTGCCAGCAGCCAATCGACAGGGGCGGGATCCTACGAGCAGTACCTC. Translation gives CASSQSTGAGSYEQYL.

This clonotype was seen more than once but under ten times. Relative to the germline gene, one junction end is altered; a read error may explain this. J is TRBJ2-7 and V is TRBV7-2, with D perhaps given as TRBD1 or TRBD2 (6 bases each). Germline values: CDR1 SGHTA, CDR2 FQGNSA. The CDR3 is 15 amino acids. The CDR3 DNA reads as TGTGCCCGCAGCTTGTTTTGGGGGGCATCCTACGAGCAGTACTTC. As protein: CARSLFWGASYEQYF.

This clonotype is a singleton in its sample. It is likely a read error, because the conserved phenylalanine at the end of the CDR3 is missing. The chain couples TRBV19 to TRBJ2-7, with D possibly TRBD1 on 6 matching bases. Trimming took 6 bases from V and 2 from J, leaving 14 bases between them. The CDR3 totals 14 residues. Germline V gene sequence: CDR1 LNHDA, CDR2 SQIVND (reference sequence). CDR3 sequence reads: CASRTVEGAYEQYS. CDR3 in DNA: TGTGCCAGTAGAACTGTCGAGGGGGCCTACGAGCAGTACTCC.

Points on this clonotype: An end of the junction does not agree with germline; a read error may underlie this. This chain links TRBV19 with TRBJ1-3; D may be TRBD1 (5 bases). The CDR3 is 15 amino acids. Germline loops: CDR1 LNHDA, CDR2 SQIVND (reference sequence). The CDR3 region is CTSSQGIESGNTIYF. In nucleotides, the CDR3 is TGTACCAGTTCCCAGGGAATAGAATCTGGAAACACCATATATTTT.

This clonotype was observed a handful of times. A much larger clone lies a single base off, so this may be a read error. The rearrangement links TRBV2 to TRBJ1-1; D is unresolved. CDR1 and CDR2 (germline): SNHLY, FYNNEI. Trimming shortened V by 6 bases and J by 4 bases, and 15 bases separated the two germline ends. The CDR3 loop spans 14 amino acids. The CDR3 here is CASRGNVGSTEAFF. As DNA, the CDR3 is TGTGCCAGCAGAGGTAACGTGGGGAGCACTGAAGCTTTCTTT.

This chain joins TRBV10-3 and TRBJ1-6; TRBD1 matches at 7 bases. Germline V gives CDR1 ENHRY, CDR2 SYGVKD. The CDR3 consists of 14 residues. V lost 3 bases and J lost 8; bases outside the gene matches: 4. CDR3 nucleotides: TGTGCCATCAGTGATGGGACAGCTCATTCACCCCTCCACTTT. This encodes CAISDGTAHSPLHF.

The genes are TRBV12-3 or TRBV12-4 and TRBJ2-7, with 8 bases matching TRBD1. The CDR3 length is 14 residues. Trimming took 6 bases from V and 2 from J; bases not matched to a gene: 6. CDR3 sequence (DNA): TGTGCCAGCAGCGGACAGGGAGTGGCCTACGAGCAGTACTTC. This sequence encodes CASSGQGVAYEQYF.

J is TRBJ1-2 and V is TRBV19; D is undetermined. The CDR3 is made up of 12 amino acids. The germline V and J ends were trimmed by 3 bases and 8 bases, with 10 bases remaining between them. Germline assignment: CDR1 LNHDA and CDR2 SQIVND (reference sequence). For the CDR3, the DNA is TGTGCCAGTAGTATGACCGAGGAGGGCTACACCTTC. Amino acids: CASSMTEEGYTF. Using reference TRBV19 and TRBJ1-2 for the parts outside the CDR3, the full variable domain is DGGITQSPKYLFRKEGQNVTLSCEQNLNHDAMYWYRQDPGQGLRLIYYSQIVNDFQKGDIAEGYSVSREKKESFPLTVTSAQKNPTAFYLCASSMTEEGYTFGSGTRLTVV.

The rearrangement links TRBV25-1 to TRBJ1-1; unclear D gene. Germline CDR1 MGHDK, CDR2 SYGVNS. Trimming pared 3 bases from V and 3 bases from J, leaving 11 bases between. CDR3 length: 14 amino acids. CDR3: CASSDRSSDTEAFF. CDR3 nucleotide sequence: TGTGCCAGCAGTGATCGGAGTTCAGACACTGAAGCTTTCTTT.

This clonotype was counted at least ten times. Possible read error: a much larger clone is one base away. The chain couples TRBV12-3 or TRBV12-4 to TRBJ2-3; D is ambiguous. This CDR3 has 12 amino acids. DNA for the CDR3: TGTGCCAGCAGCTTAGTCACAGATACGCAGTATTTT. This translates into CASSLVTDTQYF.

This clonotype was detected only a few times. The junction shows a germline mismatch at one end, possibly a read error. The chain is built from TRBV5-4 and TRBJ2-7, with D unresolved. The CDR3 is made up of 11 amino acids. CDR1 is SGHNT and CDR2 is YYREEE in the germline V gene (reference sequence). The chain's CDR3 is CAGSLMDEQYF. CDR3 DNA: TGTGCCGGCAGCTTGATGGACGAGCAGTACTTC. The complete variable domain, with remaining parts taken from reference TRBV5-4 and TRBJ2-7, reads ETGVTQSPTHLIKTRGQQVTLRCSSQSGHNTVSWYQQALGQGPQFIFQYYREEENGRGNFPPRFSGLQFPNYSSELNVNALELDDSALYLCAGSLMDEQYFGPGTRLTVT.